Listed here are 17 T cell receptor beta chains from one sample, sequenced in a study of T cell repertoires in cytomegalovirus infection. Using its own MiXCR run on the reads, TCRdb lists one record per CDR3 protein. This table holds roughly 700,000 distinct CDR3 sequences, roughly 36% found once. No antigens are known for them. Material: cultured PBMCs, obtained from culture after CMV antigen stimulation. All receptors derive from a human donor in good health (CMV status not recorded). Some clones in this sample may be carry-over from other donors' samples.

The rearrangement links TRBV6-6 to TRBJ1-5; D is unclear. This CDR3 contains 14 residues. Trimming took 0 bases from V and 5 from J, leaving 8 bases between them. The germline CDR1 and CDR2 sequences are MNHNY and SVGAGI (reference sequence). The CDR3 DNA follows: TGTGCCAGCAGTTACTCGGGGAACGATCAGCCCCAGCATTTT. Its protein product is CASSYSGNDQPQHF.

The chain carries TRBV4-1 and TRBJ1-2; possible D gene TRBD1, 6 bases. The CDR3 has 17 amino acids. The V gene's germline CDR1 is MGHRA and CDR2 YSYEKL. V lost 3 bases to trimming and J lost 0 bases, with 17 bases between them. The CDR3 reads CASSQRTAGKTNYGYTF. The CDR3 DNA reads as TGCGCCAGCAGCCAGAGGACAGCGGGCAAGACTAACTATGGCTACACCTTC.

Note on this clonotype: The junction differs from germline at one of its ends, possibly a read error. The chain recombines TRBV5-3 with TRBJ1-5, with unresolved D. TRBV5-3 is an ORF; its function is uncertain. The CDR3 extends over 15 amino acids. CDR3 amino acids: CASSLGGSIDQPQHF. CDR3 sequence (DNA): TGTGCCAGCAGCTTGGGAGGGTCCATCGATCAGCCCCAGCATTTT.

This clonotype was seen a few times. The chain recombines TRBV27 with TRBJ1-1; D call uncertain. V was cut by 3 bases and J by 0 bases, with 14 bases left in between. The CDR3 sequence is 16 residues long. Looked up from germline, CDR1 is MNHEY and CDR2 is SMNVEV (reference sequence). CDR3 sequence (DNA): TGTGCCAGCAGTTTTGGACGGATTGCCATGAACACTGAAGCTTTCTTT. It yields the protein CASSFGRIAMNTEAFF.

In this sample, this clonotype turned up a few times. The CDR3 loop reads CASSLDPTGVLYEQYF. In DNA, the CDR3 is TGTGCCAGCAGCCTAGACCCGACAGGGGTTTTGTACGAGCAGTACTTC. This chain links TRBV7-2 with TRBJ2-7; 8 bases map to TRBD1. Trimming cost V 5 bases and J 4 bases; bases outside gene matches: 13. The CDR3 extends over 16 amino acids. Germline V lookup: CDR1 SGHTA, CDR2 FQGNSA.

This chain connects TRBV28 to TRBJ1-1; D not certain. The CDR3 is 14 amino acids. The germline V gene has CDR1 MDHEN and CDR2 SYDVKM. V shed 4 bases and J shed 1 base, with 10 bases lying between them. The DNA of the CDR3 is TGTGCCAGCAGTTGGTCGGGCGGGAACACTGAAGCTTTCTTT. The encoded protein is CASSWSGGNTEAFF.

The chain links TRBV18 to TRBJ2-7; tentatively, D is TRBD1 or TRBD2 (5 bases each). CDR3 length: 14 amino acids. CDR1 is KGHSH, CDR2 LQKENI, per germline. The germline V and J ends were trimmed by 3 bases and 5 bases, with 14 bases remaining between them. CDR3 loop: CASSPRVRGDEQYF. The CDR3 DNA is TGTGCCAGCTCACCGCGAGTTCGGGGCGACGAGCAGTACTTC.

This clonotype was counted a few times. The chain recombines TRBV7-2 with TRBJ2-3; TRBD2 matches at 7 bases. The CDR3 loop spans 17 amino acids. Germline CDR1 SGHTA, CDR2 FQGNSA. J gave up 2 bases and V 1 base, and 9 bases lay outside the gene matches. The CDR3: CASSLVGQGGVTDTQYF. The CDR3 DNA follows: TGTGCCAGCAGCTTAGTCGGGCAGGGAGGGGTCACAGATACGCAGTATTTT.

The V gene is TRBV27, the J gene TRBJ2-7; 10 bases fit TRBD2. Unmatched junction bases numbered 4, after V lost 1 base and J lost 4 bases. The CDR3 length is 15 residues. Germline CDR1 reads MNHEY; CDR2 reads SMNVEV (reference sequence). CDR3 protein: CASSLYSGRLYEQYF. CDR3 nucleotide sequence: TGTGCCAGCAGTTTATATAGCGGGAGGTTGTACGAGCAGTACTTC.

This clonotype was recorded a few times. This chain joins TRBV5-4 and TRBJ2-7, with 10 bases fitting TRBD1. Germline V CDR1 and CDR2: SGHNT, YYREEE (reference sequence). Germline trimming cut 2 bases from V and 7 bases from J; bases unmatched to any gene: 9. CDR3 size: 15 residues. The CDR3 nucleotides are TGTGCCAGCAGCTTCGACAGGGGGCGATCGCGGGAGCAGTACTTC. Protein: CASSFDRGRSREQYF. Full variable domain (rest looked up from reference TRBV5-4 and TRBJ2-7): ETGVTQSPTHLIKTRGQQVTLRCSSQSGHNTVSWYQQALGQGPQFIFQYYREEENGRGNFPPRFSGLQFPNYSSELNVNALELDDSALYLCASSFDRGRSREQYFGPGTRLTVT.

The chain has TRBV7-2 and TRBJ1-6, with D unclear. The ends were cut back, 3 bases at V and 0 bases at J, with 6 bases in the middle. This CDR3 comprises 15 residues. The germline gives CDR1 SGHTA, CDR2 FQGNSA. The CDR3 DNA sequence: TGTGCCAGCAGCTTCCCCGGCTCCTATAATTCACCCCTCCACTTT. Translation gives CASSFPGSYNSPLHF.

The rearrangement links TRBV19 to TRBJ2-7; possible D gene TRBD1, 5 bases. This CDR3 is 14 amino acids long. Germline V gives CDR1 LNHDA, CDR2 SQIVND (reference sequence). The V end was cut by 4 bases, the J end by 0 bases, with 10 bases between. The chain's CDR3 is CASSKRTTSYEQYF. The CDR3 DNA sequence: TGTGCCAGTAGTAAAAGGACAACCTCCTACGAGCAGTACTTC.

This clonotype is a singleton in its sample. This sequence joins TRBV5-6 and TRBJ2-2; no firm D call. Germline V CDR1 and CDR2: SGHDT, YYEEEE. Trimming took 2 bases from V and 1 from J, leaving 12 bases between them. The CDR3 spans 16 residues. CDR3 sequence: CASSLGSTVNTGELFF. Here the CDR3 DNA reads TGTGCCAGCAGCTTAGGAAGTACGGTGAACACCGGGGAGCTGTTTTTT.

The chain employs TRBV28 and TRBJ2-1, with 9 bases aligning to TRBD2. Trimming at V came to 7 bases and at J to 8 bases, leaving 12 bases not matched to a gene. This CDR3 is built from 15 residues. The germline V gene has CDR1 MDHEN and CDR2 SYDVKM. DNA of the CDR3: TGTGCCAGCACGGGGGCGGGGGGGCGTCGTGATGAGCAGTTCTTC. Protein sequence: CASTGAGGRRDEQFF.

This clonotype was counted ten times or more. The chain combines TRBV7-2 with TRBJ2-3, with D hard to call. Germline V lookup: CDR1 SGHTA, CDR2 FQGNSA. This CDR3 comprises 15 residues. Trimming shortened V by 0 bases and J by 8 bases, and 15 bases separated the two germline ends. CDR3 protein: CASSLAHSSSSTQYF. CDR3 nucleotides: TGTGCCAGCAGCTTAGCGCACTCCTCTTCAAGTACGCAGTATTTT. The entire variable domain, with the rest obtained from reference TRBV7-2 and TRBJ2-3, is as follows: GAGVSQSPSNKVTEKGKDVELRCDPISGHTALYWYRQSLGQGLEFLIYFQGNSAPDKSGLPSDRFSAERTGGSVSTLTIQRTQQEDSAVYLCASSLAHSSSSTQYFGPGTRLTVL.

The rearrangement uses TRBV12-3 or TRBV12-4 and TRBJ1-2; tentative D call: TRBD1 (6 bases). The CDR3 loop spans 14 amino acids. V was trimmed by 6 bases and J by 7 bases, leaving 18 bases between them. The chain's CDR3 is CASSHLGTRGGYTF. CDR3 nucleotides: TGTGCCAGCAGCCACCTCGGGACAAGAGGTGGCTACACCTTC.

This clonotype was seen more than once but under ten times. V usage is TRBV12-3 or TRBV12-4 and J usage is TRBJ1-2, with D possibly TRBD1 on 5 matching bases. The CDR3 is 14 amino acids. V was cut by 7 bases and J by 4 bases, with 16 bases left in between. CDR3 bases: TGTGCCAGCAATTCGGGGGAGATCGGCTATGGCTACACCTTC. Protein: CASNSGEIGYGYTF.